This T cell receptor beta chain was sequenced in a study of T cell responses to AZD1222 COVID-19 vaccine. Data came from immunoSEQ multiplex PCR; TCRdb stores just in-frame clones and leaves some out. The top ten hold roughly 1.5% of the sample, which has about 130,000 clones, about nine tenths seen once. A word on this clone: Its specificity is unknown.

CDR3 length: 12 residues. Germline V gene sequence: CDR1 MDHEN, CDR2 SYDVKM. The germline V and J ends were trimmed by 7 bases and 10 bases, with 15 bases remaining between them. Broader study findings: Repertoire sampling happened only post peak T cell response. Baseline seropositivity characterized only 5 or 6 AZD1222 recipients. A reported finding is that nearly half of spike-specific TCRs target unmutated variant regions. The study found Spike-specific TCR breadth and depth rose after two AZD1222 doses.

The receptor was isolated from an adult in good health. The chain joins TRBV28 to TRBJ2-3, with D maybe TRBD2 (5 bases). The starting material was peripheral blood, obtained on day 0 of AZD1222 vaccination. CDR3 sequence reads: CASTPTGLAQYF. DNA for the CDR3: TGTGCCAGCACCCCTACGGGATTGGCGCAGTATTTT.